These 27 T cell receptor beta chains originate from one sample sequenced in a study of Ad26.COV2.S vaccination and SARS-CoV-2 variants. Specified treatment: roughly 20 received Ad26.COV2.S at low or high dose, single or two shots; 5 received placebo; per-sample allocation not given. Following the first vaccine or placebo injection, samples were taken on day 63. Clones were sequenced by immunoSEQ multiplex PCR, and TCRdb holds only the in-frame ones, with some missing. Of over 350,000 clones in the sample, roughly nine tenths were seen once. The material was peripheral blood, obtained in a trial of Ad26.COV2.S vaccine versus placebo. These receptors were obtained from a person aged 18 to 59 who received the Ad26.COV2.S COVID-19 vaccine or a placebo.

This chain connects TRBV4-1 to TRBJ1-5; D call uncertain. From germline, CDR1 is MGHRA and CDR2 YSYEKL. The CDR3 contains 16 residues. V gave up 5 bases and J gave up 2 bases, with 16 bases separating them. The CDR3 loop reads CASSSDGVRGNQPQHF. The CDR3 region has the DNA TGCGCCAGCAGCTCCGACGGGGTTCGGGGCAATCAGCCCCAGCATTTT.

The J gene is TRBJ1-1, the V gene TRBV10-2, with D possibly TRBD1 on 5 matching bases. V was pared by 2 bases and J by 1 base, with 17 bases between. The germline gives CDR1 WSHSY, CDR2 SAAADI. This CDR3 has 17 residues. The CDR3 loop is CASSETHPRTRNTEAFF. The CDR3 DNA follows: TGCGCCAGCAGTGAGACTCATCCCAGGACAAGGAACACTGAAGCTTTCTTT.

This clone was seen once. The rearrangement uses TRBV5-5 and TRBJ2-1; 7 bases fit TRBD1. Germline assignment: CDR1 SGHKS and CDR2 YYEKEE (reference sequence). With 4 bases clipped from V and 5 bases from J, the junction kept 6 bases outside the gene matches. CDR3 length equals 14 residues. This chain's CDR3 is CASSPRGPNNEQFF. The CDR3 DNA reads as TGTGCCAGCAGCCCGAGGGGGCCGAACAATGAGCAGTTCTTC.

CDR3 in amino acids: CASSQLLAASTDTQYF. CDR3 bases: TGCGCCAGCAGCCAGCTACTAGCGGCTAGCACAGATACGCAGTATTTT. The chain recombines TRBV4-1 with TRBJ2-3; 8 bases align to TRBD2. CDR1 is MGHRA, CDR2 YSYEKL, per germline. The ends lost 3 bases at V and 0 bases at J; junction bases unmatched: 5. The CDR3 spans 16 residues.

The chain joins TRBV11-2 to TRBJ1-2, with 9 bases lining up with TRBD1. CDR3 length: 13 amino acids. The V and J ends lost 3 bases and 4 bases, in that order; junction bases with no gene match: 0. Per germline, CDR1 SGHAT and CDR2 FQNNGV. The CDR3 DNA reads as TGTGCCAGCAGCTTGACAGGGGGCTATGGCTACACCTTC. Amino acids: CASSLTGGYGYTF.

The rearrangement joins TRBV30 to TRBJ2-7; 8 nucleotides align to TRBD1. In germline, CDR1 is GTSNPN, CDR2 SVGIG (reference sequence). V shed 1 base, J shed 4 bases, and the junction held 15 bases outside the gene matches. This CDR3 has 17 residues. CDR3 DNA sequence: TGTGCCTGGAGTGGAACTGGACAGGGCCGTGGTCATTACGAGCAGTACTTC. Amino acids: CAWSGTGQGRGHYEQYF.

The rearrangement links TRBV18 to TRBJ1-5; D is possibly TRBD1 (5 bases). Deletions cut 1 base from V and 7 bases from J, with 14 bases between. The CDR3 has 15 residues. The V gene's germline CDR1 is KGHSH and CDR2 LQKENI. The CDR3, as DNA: TGTGCCAGCTCACCACATCGGGGGACTCGACAGCCCCAGCATTTT. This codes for CASSPHRGTRQPQHF.

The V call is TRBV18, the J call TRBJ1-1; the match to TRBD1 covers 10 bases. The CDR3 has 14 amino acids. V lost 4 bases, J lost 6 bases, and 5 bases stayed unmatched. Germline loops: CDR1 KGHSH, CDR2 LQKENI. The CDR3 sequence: CASSQGQGGSEAFF. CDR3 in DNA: TGTGCCAGCTCACAAGGACAGGGGGGATCTGAAGCTTTCTTT.

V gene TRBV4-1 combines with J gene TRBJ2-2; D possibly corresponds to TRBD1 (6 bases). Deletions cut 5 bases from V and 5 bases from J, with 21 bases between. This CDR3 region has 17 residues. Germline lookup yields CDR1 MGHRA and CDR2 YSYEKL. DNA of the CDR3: TGCGCCAGCAGCTCCCGAGGCTTGACAGGACCGACCGGGGAGCTGTTTTTT. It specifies CASSSRGLTGPTGELFF.

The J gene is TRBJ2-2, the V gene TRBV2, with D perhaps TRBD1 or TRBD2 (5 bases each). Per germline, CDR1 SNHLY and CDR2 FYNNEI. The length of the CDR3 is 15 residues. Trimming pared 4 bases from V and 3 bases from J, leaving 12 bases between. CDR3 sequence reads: CASSGDGLYTGELFF. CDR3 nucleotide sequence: TGTGCCAGCAGTGGGGACGGACTGTACACCGGGGAGCTGTTTTTT.

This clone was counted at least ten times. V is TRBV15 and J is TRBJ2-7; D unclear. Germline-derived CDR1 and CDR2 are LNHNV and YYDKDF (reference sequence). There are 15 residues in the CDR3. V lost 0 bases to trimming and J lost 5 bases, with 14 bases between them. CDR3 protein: CATSRDNSPPDEQYF. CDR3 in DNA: TGTGCCACCAGCAGAGATAACAGTCCCCCTGACGAGCAGTACTTC.

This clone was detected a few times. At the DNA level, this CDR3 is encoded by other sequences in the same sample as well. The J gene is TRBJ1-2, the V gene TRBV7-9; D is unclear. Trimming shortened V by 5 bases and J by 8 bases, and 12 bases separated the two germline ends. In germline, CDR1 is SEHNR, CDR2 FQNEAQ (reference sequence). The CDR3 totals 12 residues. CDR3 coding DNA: TGTGCCAGCAGCGCGGATCAAGGCGGCTACACCTTC. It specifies CASSADQGGYTF.

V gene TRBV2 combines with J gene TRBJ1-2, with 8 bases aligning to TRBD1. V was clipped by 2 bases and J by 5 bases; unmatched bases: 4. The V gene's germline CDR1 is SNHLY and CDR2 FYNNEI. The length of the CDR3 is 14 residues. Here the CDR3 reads CASSEFRTGYGYTF. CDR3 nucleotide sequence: TGTGCCAGCAGTGAATTTAGGACAGGGTATGGCTACACCTTC.

CDR3 amino acids: CASSRGRSEQYF. The CDR3 coding sequence is TGTGCCAGCAGCCGAGGGCGGTCCGAGCAGTACTTC. The chain carries TRBV7-8 and TRBJ2-7, with D perhaps matching TRBD2 (5 bases). V was clipped by 5 bases and J by 6 bases, with 11 bases between them. Looked up from germline, CDR1 is SGHVS and CDR2 is FQNEAQ. The CDR3 is made up of 12 amino acids.

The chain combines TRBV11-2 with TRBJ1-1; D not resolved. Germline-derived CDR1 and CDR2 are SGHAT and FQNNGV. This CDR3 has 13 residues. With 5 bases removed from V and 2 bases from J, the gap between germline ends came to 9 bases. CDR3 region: CASSRDTNTEAFF. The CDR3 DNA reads TGTGCCAGCAGCCGGGATACCAACACTGAAGCTTTCTTT.

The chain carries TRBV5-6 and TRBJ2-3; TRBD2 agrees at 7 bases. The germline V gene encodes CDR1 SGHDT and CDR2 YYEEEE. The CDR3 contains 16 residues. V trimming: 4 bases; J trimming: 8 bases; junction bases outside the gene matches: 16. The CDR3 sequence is CASSPGRQRGLGTQYF. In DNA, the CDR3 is TGTGCCAGCAGCCCTGGTCGGCAGCGGGGTTTAGGTACGCAGTATTTT.

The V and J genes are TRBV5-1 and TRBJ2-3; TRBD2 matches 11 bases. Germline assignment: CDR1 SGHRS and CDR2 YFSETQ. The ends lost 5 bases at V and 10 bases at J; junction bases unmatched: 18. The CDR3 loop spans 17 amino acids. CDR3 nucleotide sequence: TGCGCCAGCAGTTCACGCGAGACTAGCGGGGAAATCCACCCGCAGTATTTT. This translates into CASSSRETSGEIHPQYF.

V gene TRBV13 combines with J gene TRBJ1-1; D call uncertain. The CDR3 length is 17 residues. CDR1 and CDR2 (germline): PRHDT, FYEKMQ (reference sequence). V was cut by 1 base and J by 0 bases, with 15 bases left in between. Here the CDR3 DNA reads TGTGCCAGCAGCTTAGTGGGGTTGGGGAGGGTGAACACTGAAGCTTTCTTT. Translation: CASSLVGLGRVNTEAFF.

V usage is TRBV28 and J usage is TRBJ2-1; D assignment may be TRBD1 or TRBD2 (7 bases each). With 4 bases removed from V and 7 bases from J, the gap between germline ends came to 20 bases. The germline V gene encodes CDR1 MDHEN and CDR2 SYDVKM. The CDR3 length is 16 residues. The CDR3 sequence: CASSSPGRGRINEQFF. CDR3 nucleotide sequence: TGTGCCAGCAGTTCGCCGGGGAGGGGGCGGATTAATGAGCAGTTCTTC. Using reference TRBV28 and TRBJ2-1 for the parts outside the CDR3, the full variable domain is DVKVTQSSRYLVKRTGEKVFLECVQDMDHENMFWYRQDPGLGLRLIYFSYDVKMKEKGDIPEGYSVSREKKERFSLILESASTNQTSMYLCASSSPGRGRINEQFFGPGTRLTVL.

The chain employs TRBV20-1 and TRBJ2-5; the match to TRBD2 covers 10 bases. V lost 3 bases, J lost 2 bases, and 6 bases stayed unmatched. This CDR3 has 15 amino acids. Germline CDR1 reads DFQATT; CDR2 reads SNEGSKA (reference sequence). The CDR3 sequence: CSASGERGGQETQYF. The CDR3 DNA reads TGCAGTGCTAGTGGCGAGCGGGGGGGGCAAGAGACCCAGTACTTC.

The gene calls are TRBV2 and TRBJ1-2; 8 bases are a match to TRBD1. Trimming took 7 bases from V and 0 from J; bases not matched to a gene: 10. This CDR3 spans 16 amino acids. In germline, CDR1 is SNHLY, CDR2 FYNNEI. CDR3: CASNAGTGTPNYGYTF. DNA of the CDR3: TGTGCCAGCAATGCCGGGACAGGAACCCCTAACTATGGCTACACCTTC.

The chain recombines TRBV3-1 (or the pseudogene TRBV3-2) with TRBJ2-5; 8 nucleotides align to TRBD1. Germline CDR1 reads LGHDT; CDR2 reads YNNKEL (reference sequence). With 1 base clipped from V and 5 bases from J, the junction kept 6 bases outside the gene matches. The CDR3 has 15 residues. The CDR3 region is CASSQAPDRAETQYF. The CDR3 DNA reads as TGTGCCAGCAGCCAAGCCCCGGACAGGGCCGAGACCCAGTACTTC.

CDR3 coding DNA: TGCAGCGCACACACAGACAGACCGACTCGTGGAAACACCATATATTTT. Amino acid sequence: CSAHTDRPTRGNTIYF. J is TRBJ1-3 and V is TRBV29-1; weak D call: TRBD1 (5 bases). The CDR3 totals 16 residues. V was shortened by 7 bases and J by 3 bases, with 22 bases between the two germline ends. CDR1 is SQVTM and CDR2 is ANQGSEA in the germline V gene.

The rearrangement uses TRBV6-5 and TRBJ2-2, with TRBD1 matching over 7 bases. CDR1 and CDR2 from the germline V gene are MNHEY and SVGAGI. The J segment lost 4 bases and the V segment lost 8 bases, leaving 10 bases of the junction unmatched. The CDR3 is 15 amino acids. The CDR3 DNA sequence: TGTGCCAGCCTTAAGGGGGCACCGACCACCGGGGAGCTGTTTTTT. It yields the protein CASLKGAPTTGELFF.

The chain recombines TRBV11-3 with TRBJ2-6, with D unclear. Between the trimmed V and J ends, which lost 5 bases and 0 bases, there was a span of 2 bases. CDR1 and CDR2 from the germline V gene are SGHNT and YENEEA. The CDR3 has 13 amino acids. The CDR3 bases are TGTGCCAGCAGCCACTCTGGGGCCAACGTCCTGACTTTC. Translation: CASSHSGANVLTF.

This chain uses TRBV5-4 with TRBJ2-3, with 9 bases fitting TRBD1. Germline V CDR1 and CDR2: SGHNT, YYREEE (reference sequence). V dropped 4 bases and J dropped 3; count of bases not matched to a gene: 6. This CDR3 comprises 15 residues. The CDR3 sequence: CASSLDRGYTDTQYF. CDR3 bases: TGTGCCAGCAGCCTGGACAGGGGTTATACAGATACGCAGTATTTT. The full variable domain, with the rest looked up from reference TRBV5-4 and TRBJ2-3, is ETGVTQSPTHLIKTRGQQVTLRCSSQSGHNTVSWYQQALGQGPQFIFQYYREEENGRGNFPPRFSGLQFPNYSSELNVNALELDDSALYLCASSLDRGYTDTQYFGPGTRLTVL.

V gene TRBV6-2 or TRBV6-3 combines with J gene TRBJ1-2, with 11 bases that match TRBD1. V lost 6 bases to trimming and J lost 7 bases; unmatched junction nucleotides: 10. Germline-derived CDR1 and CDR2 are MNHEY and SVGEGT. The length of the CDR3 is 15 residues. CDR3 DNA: TGTGCCAGCAGCCTCGGACAGGGGGCCCCTGGTGGCTACACCTTC. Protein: CASSLGQGAPGGYTF.